This passage covers 25 T cell receptor beta chains from one sample sequenced in a study of CD8 T cells in ankylosing spondylitis. TCRdb analysed the 5' RACE reads with MiXCR anew, one entry per CDR3 protein. The sample lists 150,000 to 250,000 distinct CDR3 sequences; 9.5% to 15% were seen once. Sequenced: blood, either unsorted or a sorted T cell fraction (not recorded which). The receptor source for this set is a male donor with ankylosing spondylitis or in good health (not recorded which).

The table lists this clonotype with a few counts. V usage is TRBV19 and J usage is TRBJ1-1; TRBD1 matches at 7 bases. J was trimmed by 4 bases and V by 7 bases; bases with no gene match: 9. The CDR3 spans 14 residues. CDR1 LNHDA and CDR2 SQIVND come from the germline V gene (reference sequence). The CDR3 sequence is CASILQGGGTEAFF. CDR3 DNA: TGTGCCAGTATCCTGCAGGGGGGGGGCACTGAAGCTTTCTTT.

This clonotype was recorded a few times. The V gene is TRBV5-6, the J gene TRBJ2-5, with D perhaps matching TRBD1 (6 bases). The CDR3 has 13 residues. CDR1 is SGHDT and CDR2 is YYEEEE in the germline V gene. The V end lost 0 bases, the J end lost 4 bases, and 7 bases lay between the germline ends. The CDR3 DNA is TGTGCCAGCAGCTTGGGCAGGGGAGAGACCCAGTACTTC. Translating it yields CASSLGRGETQYF.

This clonotype was observed many times. The chain joins TRBV9 to TRBJ2-1; 10 positions match TRBD2. Germline values: CDR1 SGDLS, CDR2 YYNGEE. The CDR3 sequence is 17 residues long. Unmatched junction bases numbered 12, after V lost 4 bases and J lost 5 bases. Here the CDR3 DNA reads TGTGCCAGCAGCCTACGACTAGCGGGTTACGATAACAATGAGCAGTTCTTC. Encoded protein: CASSLRLAGYDNNEQFF.

There are many counts of this clonotype. This chain joins TRBV4-2 and TRBJ2-3, with 11 nucleotides matching TRBD2. CDR3 length: 17 residues. J gave up 2 bases and V 2 bases, and 6 bases lay outside the gene matches. The germline gives CDR1 LGHNA, CDR2 YNFKEQ. CDR3 sequence (DNA): TGTGCCAGCAGCCAACCCCTAGCGGGAGGTGTCACAGATACGCAGTATTTT. This encodes CASSQPLAGGVTDTQYF.

This chain links TRBV7-9 with TRBJ2-7; the match to TRBD1 covers 7 bases. Looked up from germline, CDR1 is SEHNR and CDR2 is FQNEAQ (reference sequence). The CDR3 sequence is 16 residues long. Trimming at V came to 5 bases and at J to 2 bases, leaving 12 bases not matched to a gene. The DNA of the CDR3 is TGTGCCAGCAGCGCGAAACAGGGGCTAACCCCCTACGAGCAGTACTTC. Its translation: CASSAKQGLTPYEQYF.

This clonotype showed up just a few times. The chain joins TRBV2 to TRBJ2-3; 7 bases align to TRBD2. V shed 0 bases, J shed 7 bases, and the junction held 7 bases outside the gene matches. CDR3 length: 15 residues. CDR1 and CDR2 (germline): SNHLY, FYNNEI. Here the CDR3 reads CASSEAPASGYTQYF. The CDR3 DNA reads as TGTGCCAGCAGTGAAGCCCCGGCTAGCGGTTATACGCAGTATTTT.

In this sample, this clonotype turned up once. The chain carries TRBV5-1 and TRBJ2-3, with 16 bases lining up with TRBD2. CDR3 length: 17 residues. The J segment lost 3 bases and the V segment lost 5 bases, leaving 6 bases of the junction unmatched. Germline loops: CDR1 SGHRS, CDR2 YFSETQ. CDR3 in DNA: TGCGCCAGCAGACCGGGGACTAGCGGGGGGGCGACAGATACGCAGTATTTT. It specifies CASRPGTSGGATDTQYF.

There are a few counts of this clonotype. The chain combines TRBV27 with TRBJ2-7; 11 nucleotides align to TRBD2. J gave up 4 bases and V 2 bases, and 4 bases lay outside the gene matches. The CDR3 is made up of 15 amino acids. The germline gives CDR1 MNHEY, CDR2 SMNVEV (reference sequence). CDR3 residues: CASSLMSSGRYEQYF. The CDR3 DNA reads as TGTGCCAGCAGTTTAATGTCTAGCGGGAGGTACGAGCAGTACTTC.

V usage is TRBV18 and J usage is TRBJ2-7; D is unresolved. CDR3 length equals 12 residues. V was clipped by 1 base and J by 7 bases, with 8 bases between them. Germline V lookup: CDR1 KGHSH, CDR2 LQKENI. The CDR3 nucleotides are TGTGCCAGCTCACCACAGGGTGATGAGCAGTACTTC. This sequence encodes CASSPQGDEQYF.

This clonotype was observed at least ten times. V and J are TRBV6-4 and TRBJ2-3, with 7 bases fitting TRBD2. This CDR3 contains 14 residues. The V segment lost 0 bases and the J segment 4 bases; nucleotides outside the gene matches: 1. CDR1 is MRHNA, CDR2 SNTAGT, per germline. CDR3 protein: CASSDSAGADTQYF. CDR3 DNA sequence: TGTGCCAGCAGTGACTCTGCGGGAGCAGATACGCAGTATTTT.

This chain joins TRBV6-1 and TRBJ1-2; 8 bases match TRBD1. Per the germline V gene, CDR1 is MNHNS and CDR2 is SASEGT. This CDR3 spans 13 amino acids. Trimming took 6 bases from V and 6 from J; bases not matched to a gene: 6. The CDR3 bases are TGTGCCAGCAGAACGCAGGGGGCGAATGGCTACACCTTC. It is translated as CASRTQGANGYTF.

The rearrangement links TRBV6-4 to TRBJ1-3, with D unclear. V was trimmed by 4 bases and J by 0 bases, leaving 19 bases between them. Germline-derived CDR1 and CDR2 are MRHNA and SNTAGT. CDR3 length equals 18 residues. CDR3 in amino acids: CASSVARKSGYSGNTIYF. The CDR3 DNA is TGTGCCAGCAGTGTCGCGAGAAAGTCCGGATACTCTGGAAACACCATATATTTT.

This clonotype was seen many times. The V gene is TRBV7-9, the J gene TRBJ2-2; 11 bases align to TRBD2. There are 17 residues in the CDR3. Germline CDR1 and CDR2: SEHNR and FQNEAQ (reference sequence). V was pared by 4 bases and J by 3 bases, with 7 bases of the junction left unmatched. CDR3: CASSSTSGTSYTGELFF. The CDR3 DNA follows: TGTGCCAGCAGCTCGACTAGCGGGACTTCGTACACCGGGGAGCTGTTTTTT.

Many counts were recorded for this clonotype. The chain joins TRBV6-1 to TRBJ2-3; TRBD2 agrees at 10 bases. V lost 5 bases, J lost 5 bases, and 7 bases stayed unmatched. Per germline, CDR1 MNHNS and CDR2 SASEGT. This CDR3 contains 15 residues. CDR3 region: CASSTTSGVLDTQYF. The CDR3 nucleotides are TGTGCCAGCAGTACCACTAGCGGGGTTCTAGATACGCAGTATTTT.

A few counts support this clonotype. V gene TRBV5-1 combines with J gene TRBJ1-2; possible D gene TRBD1, 5 bases. There are 14 residues in the CDR3. V lost 0 bases to trimming and J lost 4 bases, with 10 bases between them. The germline V gene encodes CDR1 SGHRS and CDR2 YFSETQ. The CDR3 sequence is CASSLEPGIYGYTF. Here the CDR3 DNA reads TGCGCCAGCAGCTTGGAGCCAGGGATCTATGGCTACACCTTC.

The chain has TRBV4-2 and TRBJ2-1; 8 bases match TRBD2. V gave up 3 bases and J gave up 2 bases; unmatched junction bases: 3. This CDR3 is 15 amino acids long. CDR1 is LGHNA and CDR2 is YNFKEQ in the germline V gene. As DNA, the CDR3 is TGTGCCAGCAGCCAGGGTAGCGGGACCTACAATGAGCAGTTCTTC. Its translation: CASSQGSGTYNEQFF.

This chain connects TRBV7-9 to TRBJ1-1, with 8 positions matching TRBD1. The CDR3 extends over 17 amino acids. The trim removed 5 bases at V and 3 bases at J, leaving 14 bases unmatched. Germline lookup yields CDR1 SEHNR and CDR2 FQNEAQ (reference sequence). CDR3 in amino acids: CASSPVKTLQGDTEAFF. CDR3 coding DNA: TGTGCCAGCAGCCCCGTAAAAACCTTACAGGGGGACACTGAAGCTTTCTTT.

This clonotype was seen only a few times. The V call is TRBV27, the J call TRBJ2-3; D is unclear. Between the trimmed V and J ends, which lost 3 bases and 1 base, there was a span of 5 bases. CDR3 size: 13 residues. From germline, CDR1 is MNHEY and CDR2 SMNVEV (reference sequence). CDR3 residues: CASSFIGTDTQYF. The DNA of the CDR3 is TGTGCCAGCAGTTTTATCGGCACAGATACGCAGTATTTT.

The gene calls are TRBV23-1 and TRBJ2-7, with D possibly TRBD1 on 6 matching bases. TRBV23-1 is marked as an open reading frame, function uncertain. CDR3 size: 16 residues. Trimming cost V 6 bases and J 3 bases, with 21 bases left between them. In DNA form, the CDR3 reads TGCGCCAGCAGCGGGACACCTTTATTCCCCTTCTACGAGCAGTACTTC. Its translation: CASSGTPLFPFYEQYF.

This clonotype has just a few counts. This chain joins TRBV30 and TRBJ2-7; D is undetermined. The V end was cut by 2 bases, the J end by 2 bases, with 4 bases between. The germline CDR1 and CDR2 sequences are GTSNPN and SVGIG (reference sequence). This CDR3 has 11 amino acids. The CDR3 region is CAWSLAYEQYF. The CDR3 bases are TGTGCCTGGAGTCTAGCCTACGAGCAGTACTTC.

The rearrangement joins TRBV10-2 to TRBJ2-3; a weak D match, TRBD2 (5 bases). The CDR3 sequence is 13 residues long. CDR1 is WSHSY and CDR2 is SAAADI in the germline V gene. V was clipped by 8 bases and J by 2 bases, with 11 bases between them. CDR3 coding DNA: TGCGCCAGCCGGGATGTTGCCACAGATACGCAGTATTTT. Its translation: CASRDVATDTQYF.

In this sample, this clonotype turned up a few times. The J gene is TRBJ2-7, the V gene TRBV12-5; no clear D gene. Deletions cut 2 bases from V and 1 base from J, with 9 bases between. This CDR3 is 14 amino acids long. Germline CDR1 reads LGHNT; CDR2 reads FRNRAP. CDR3 coding DNA: TGTGCTAGTGGTTTGATAGGGCCGTCCTACGAGCAGTACTTC. As protein: CASGLIGPSYEQYF.

This clonotype was observed many times. This chain uses TRBV29-1 with TRBJ1-2, with D unresolved. V lost 7 bases, J lost 2 bases, and 8 bases lay in between. This CDR3 comprises 11 residues. Per the germline V gene, CDR1 is SQVTM and CDR2 is ANQGSEA. In nucleotides, the CDR3 is TGCAGCGCCTCGTCAAACTATGGCTACACCTTC. It codes for CSASSNYGYTF.

This clonotype has at least ten counts. J is TRBJ2-1 and V is TRBV6-5; D may be TRBD1 (5 bases). Germline V gene lookup returns CDR1 MNHEY and CDR2 SVGAGI. Deletions cut 5 bases from V and 5 bases from J, with 13 bases between. The CDR3 runs 14 residues. The CDR3 here is CASSPLDTDNEQFF. DNA of the CDR3: TGTGCCAGCAGTCCACTGGACACAGACAATGAGCAGTTCTTC.

This clonotype appeared a few times. V gene TRBV4-1 combines with J gene TRBJ2-3; 12 bases fit TRBD2. CDR1 is MGHRA, CDR2 YSYEKL, per germline. Losses at the gene ends were 3 bases for V and 5 bases for J; bases not matched to a gene: 12. There are 18 residues in the CDR3. CDR3 protein: CASSQEGLAGAQGDTQYF. CDR3 sequence (DNA): TGCGCCAGCAGCCAGGAGGGACTAGCGGGTGCTCAAGGAGATACGCAGTATTTT.